The following is a T cell receptor beta chain sequence with its context. Its antigen is currently unknown. An end of the junction differs from the germline gene, which may be a read error. The CDR3 extends over 13 amino acids. CDR1 and CDR2 from the germline V gene are MNHNS and SASEGT. This record belongs to a study of cytomegalovirus exposure and HLA in healthy donors. Regarding the study as a whole: The authors later linked a missense DCLRE1C variant to TCR beta V- and J-gene trimming.

Amplification used 60 Vbeta primers and 13 Jbeta primers. Some clones are missing from TCRdb's copy, which holds only in-frame ones; the method was immunoSEQ multiplex PCR. The sample records 60,000 to 85,000 clones, 60% to 85% being singletons. Input material: PBMCs. The clonotype was recovered from a man aged 35-49 years in good health and CMV-seronegative. This sequence joins TRBV6-1 and TRBJ2-4, with D possibly matching TRBD2 (5 bases). The chain's CDR3 is CASSPAGRNSQYF. CDR3 bases: TGTGCCAGCAGTCCCGCGGGTAGGAACAGTCAGTACTTC.